This entry concerns a single T cell receptor (beta chain). Germline V gives CDR1 ENHRY, CDR2 SYGVKD. J lost 2 bases, V lost 6 bases, and 5 bases had no gene match. CDR3 size: 14 residues. In the original processing: Amplified reference gene primers provided the basis for estimating nucleated cell counts. Sequencing used immunoSEQ multiplex PCR; TCRdb keeps in-frame clones, though not all of them. That table supplies the V and J calls and clone size; D and trimming were determined from the DNA. The data contain 160,000 or so clones, under 90% of them singletons. This sample is drawn from a study of blood T cell repertoires in COVID-19. Looking at the study overall: Donors in the United States, Italy and Spain gave samples during acute or convalescent COVID-19. The analysed material was cDNA or gDNA that came from T cells, B-cell-depleted T cells, or PBMCs.

The specimen was peripheral blood. V usage is TRBV10-3 and J usage is TRBJ2-3, with TRBD1 matching over 7 bases. This TCR was sampled from a man between 60 and 75 years old with acute or convalescent COVID-19. This chain's CDR3 is CAIRPTGYTDTQYF. Written as DNA, the CDR3 is TGTGCCATCAGACCGACAGGGTACACAGATACGCAGTATTTT.